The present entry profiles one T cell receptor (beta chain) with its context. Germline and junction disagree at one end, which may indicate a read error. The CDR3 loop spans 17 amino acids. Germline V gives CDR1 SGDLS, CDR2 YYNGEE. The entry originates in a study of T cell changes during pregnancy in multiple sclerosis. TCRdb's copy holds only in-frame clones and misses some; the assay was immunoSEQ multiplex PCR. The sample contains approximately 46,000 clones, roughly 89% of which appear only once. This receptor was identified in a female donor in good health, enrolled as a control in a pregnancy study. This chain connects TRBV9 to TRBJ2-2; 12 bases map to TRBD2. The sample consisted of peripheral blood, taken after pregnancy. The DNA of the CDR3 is TGTGCCAGCACCGTAACTAGCGGGGGGACATTCACCGGGGAGCTGTTTTTT. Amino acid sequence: CASTVTSGGTFTGELFF.